This TCR beta chain was sequenced in a study of cytomegalovirus exposure and HLA in healthy donors. Overall study results and limits: Versus the roughly 640-donor mean, an Asian-associated ancestry cluster reportedly showed fewer N-insertions in a later analysis.

As regards this clone: Antigen unknown.

With 60 Vbeta and 13 Jbeta primers, the PCR was carried out. Using immunoSEQ multiplex PCR, the repertoire was profiled, and TCRdb retains in-frame clones only, with some absent. The sample's table shows about 91,000 clones. The CDR3 spans 14 residues. Germline loops: CDR1 SEHNR, CDR2 FQNEAQ (reference sequence). J gave up 4 bases and V 5 bases, and 7 bases lay outside the gene matches. J is TRBJ2-7 and V is TRBV7-9; TRBD1 matches at 8 bases. Input material: PBMCs. The TCR originated in a woman aged 30 to 39 in good health and CMV-seronegative. CDR3 residues: CASSGITGGYEQYF. The CDR3 nucleotides read TGTGCCAGCAGCGGAATAACAGGGGGTTACGAGCAGTACTTC.